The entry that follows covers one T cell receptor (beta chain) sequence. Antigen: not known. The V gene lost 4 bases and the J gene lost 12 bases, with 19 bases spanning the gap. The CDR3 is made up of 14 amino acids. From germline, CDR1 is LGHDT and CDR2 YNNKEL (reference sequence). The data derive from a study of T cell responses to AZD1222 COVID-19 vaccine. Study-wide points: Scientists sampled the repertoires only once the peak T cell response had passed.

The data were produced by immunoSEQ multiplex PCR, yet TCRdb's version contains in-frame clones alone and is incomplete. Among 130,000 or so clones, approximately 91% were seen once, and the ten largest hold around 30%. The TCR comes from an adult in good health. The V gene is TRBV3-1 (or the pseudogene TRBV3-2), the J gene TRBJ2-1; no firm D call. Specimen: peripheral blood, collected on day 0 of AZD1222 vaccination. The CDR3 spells CASSPLAQADGQFF. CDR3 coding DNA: TGTGCCAGCAGCCCTCTCGCCCAGGCTGACGGGCAGTTCTTC.